The 31 T cell receptor beta chains reported below all come from one sample, sequenced in a study of T cells after somatic rescue of genetic block. Method: immunoSEQ multiplex PCR; TCRdb's copy keeps in-frame clones and lacks some. Here the sample spans roughly 92,000 clones, 90% being singletons. Sequencing was performed on peripheral blood mononuclear cells (PBMCs). These receptors came from a woman between 18 and 29 years old.

The chain employs TRBV28 and TRBJ2-1; D may be TRBD2 (5 bases). The V end lost 2 bases, the J end lost 9 bases, and 5 bases lay between the germline ends. CDR1 and CDR2 from the germline V gene are MDHEN and SYDVKM. The CDR3 has 11 residues. The CDR3 nucleotides read TGTGCCAGCAGTTTACGGGGTGAGCAGTTCTTC. It yields the protein CASSLRGEQFF.

This clone was counted a single time. This chain joins TRBV7-8 and TRBJ2-2; 13 positions agree with TRBD2. The CDR3 covers 17 residues. The germline gives CDR1 SGHVS, CDR2 FQNEAQ. Trimming at V came to 5 bases and at J to 4 bases, leaving 7 bases not matched to a gene. The CDR3 DNA sequence: TGTGCCAGCAGCGCCCGACTAGCGGGGGGCATCACCGGGGAGCTGTTTTTT. Residues: CASSARLAGGITGELFF.

The chain is built from TRBV29-1 and TRBJ1-2; unclear D gene. The CDR3 sequence is 14 residues long. V lost 4 bases to trimming and J lost 4 bases, with 16 bases between them. The germline V gene has CDR1 SQVTM and CDR2 ANQGSEA. The CDR3 nucleotides are TGCAGCGTTGTAGGTCAGAAACTGTCCTATGGCTACACCTTC. Translating gives CSVVGQKLSYGYTF.

As regards this clone: This sample includes further DNA sequences coding for the same CDR3. V gene TRBV7-2 combines with J gene TRBJ2-7; unclear D gene. The V end lost 3 bases, the J end lost 7 bases, and 10 bases lay between the germline ends. Germline loops: CDR1 SGHTA, CDR2 FQGNSA. The CDR3 has 12 residues. The CDR3 is CASSLGPREQYF. The CDR3 DNA follows: TGTGCCAGCAGCTTGGGCCCTAGGGAGCAGTACTTC.

This chain links TRBV11-3 with TRBJ2-1; no firm D call. The CDR3 runs to 14 residues. The germline V and J ends were trimmed by 5 bases and 7 bases, with 15 bases remaining between them. Germline V gives CDR1 SGHNT, CDR2 YENEEA. The CDR3 is CASSPGRLWNEQFF. The DNA for the CDR3 is TGTGCCAGCAGCCCCGGTAGGCTGTGGAATGAGCAGTTCTTC.

V gene TRBV5-6 combines with J gene TRBJ1-2, with TRBD1 matching over 7 bases. Germline CDR1 SGHDT, CDR2 YYEEEE. The J segment lost 2 bases and the V segment lost 0 bases, leaving 4 bases of the junction unmatched. This CDR3 contains 15 residues. CDR3 nucleotides: TGTGCCAGCAGCTTGGGGGGGACAGAGAACTATGGCTACACCTTC. It encodes CASSLGGTENYGYTF.

Concerning this clone: The junction and the germline gene differ at one end; a read error may be behind it. CDR3 DNA sequence: TGTGCCAGCAGCCTAGCGGAAGGCTACTCCTACGAGCAGTACTTC. Its protein is CASSLAEGYSYEQYF. The chain combines TRBV7-6 with TRBJ2-7, with 7 bases matching TRBD2. The CDR3 spans 15 residues. Per germline, CDR1 SGHVS and CDR2 FNYEAQ. Full variable domain (outside the CDR3, taken from reference TRBV7-6 and TRBJ2-7): GAGVSQSPRYKVTKRGQDVALRCDPISGHVSLYWYRQALGQGPEFLTYFNYEAQQDKSGLPNDRFSAERPEGSISTLTIQRTEQRDSAMYRCASSLAEGYSYEQYFGPGTRLTVT.

The chain couples TRBV5-1 to TRBJ1-3; 10 bases map to TRBD1. CDR3 length equals 14 residues. The germline CDR1 and CDR2 sequences are SGHRS and YFSETQ. The junction had 6 bases not matched to a gene; V was cut back by 8 bases and J by 4 bases. CDR3 DNA: TGCGCCAGTAGCGGACAGGGGGTCGGAAACACCATATATTTT. This encodes CASSGQGVGNTIYF.

This clone has just a few counts. V and J are TRBV5-5 and TRBJ1-5, with a possible D match to TRBD1 (5 bases). Trimming removed 4 bases at V and 0 bases at J, with 23 bases between. CDR1 SGHKS and CDR2 YYEKEE come from the germline V gene (reference sequence). The CDR3 has 19 amino acids. Here the CDR3 reads CASSPGGAQDSRSNQPQHF. DNA of the CDR3: TGTGCCAGCAGCCCCGGAGGGGCCCAAGATTCCCGTAGCAATCAGCCCCAGCATTTT. The complete variable domain, with remaining parts taken from reference TRBV5-5 and TRBJ1-5, reads DAGVTQSPTHLIKTRGQQVTLRCSPISGHKSVSWYQQVLGQGPQFIFQYYEKEERGRGNFPDRFSARQFPNYSSELNVNALLLGDSALYLCASSPGGAQDSRSNQPQHFGDGTRLSIL.

The chain recombines TRBV19 with TRBJ2-7; 7 nucleotides agree with TRBD1. CDR3 length: 13 residues. Germline trimming cut 5 bases from V and 2 bases from J; bases unmatched to any gene: 3. Germline CDR1 and CDR2: LNHDA and SQIVND (reference sequence). The CDR3 protein is CASSDRVTYEQYF. CDR3 coding DNA: TGTGCCAGTAGTGACAGGGTTACCTACGAGCAGTACTTC.

The chain uses TRBV5-4 and TRBJ2-1; 8 bases map to TRBD2. In germline, CDR1 is SGHNT, CDR2 YYREEE (reference sequence). V shed 5 bases, J shed 7 bases, and the junction held 11 bases outside the gene matches. The CDR3 has 15 residues. This CDR3 is CASRRLSGSSNEQFF. CDR3 DNA sequence: TGTGCCAGCAGGCGCCTCAGCGGGAGTAGTAATGAGCAGTTCTTC.

The genes are TRBV5-1 and TRBJ2-1; a possible D gene is TRBD1 (8 bases). Germline assignment: CDR1 SGHRS and CDR2 YFSETQ. Trimming removed 2 bases at V and 13 bases at J, with 31 bases between. CDR3 size: 18 residues. CDR3: CASSFADGGTGQKRIQFF. In DNA, the CDR3 is TGCGCCAGCAGCTTTGCCGACGGGGGGACAGGACAGAAGCGGATACAGTTCTTC.

This rearrangement joins TRBV7-9 to TRBJ1-1, with 8 bases lining up with TRBD1. In germline, CDR1 is SEHNR, CDR2 FQNEAQ (reference sequence). The CDR3 is made up of 14 amino acids. V gave up 5 bases and J gave up 0 bases; unmatched junction bases: 2. CDR3 loop: CASSRQGMNTEAFF. CDR3 nucleotide sequence: TGTGCCAGCAGCCGACAGGGGATGAACACTGAAGCTTTCTTT.

The V and J genes are TRBV27 and TRBJ2-5; 8 nucleotides match TRBD2. The ends lost 2 bases at V and 5 bases at J; junction bases unmatched: 7. CDR1 and CDR2 from the germline V gene are MNHEY and SMNVEV (reference sequence). The CDR3 loop spans 15 amino acids. The chain's CDR3 is CASSLRGGVEETQYF. DNA of the CDR3: TGTGCCAGCAGTTTACGGGGGGGGGTCGAGGAGACCCAGTACTTC.

The chain employs TRBV5-4 and TRBJ2-1, with D hard to call. Trimming cost V 0 bases and J 8 bases, with 12 bases left between them. CDR3 length: 14 residues. Germline V lookup: CDR1 SGHNT, CDR2 YYREEE (reference sequence). Here the CDR3 reads CASSLDIGVHEQFF. For the CDR3, the DNA is TGTGCCAGCAGCTTGGATATCGGAGTCCATGAGCAGTTCTTC.

The rearrangement joins TRBV7-3 to TRBJ2-1; D unclear. The CDR3 is 13 amino acids. Trimming cost V 2 bases and J 9 bases, with 11 bases left between them. Per the germline V gene, CDR1 is SGHTA and CDR2 is FQGTGA. CDR3 loop: CASSLDPSREQFF. The CDR3 nucleotides are TGTGCCAGCAGCTTAGACCCCTCGCGTGAGCAGTTCTTC.

The chain recombines TRBV27 with TRBJ2-7, with 7 bases aligning to TRBD2. Trimming at V came to 4 bases and at J to 6 bases, leaving 9 bases not matched to a gene. The CDR3 covers 14 residues. Germline CDR1 reads MNHEY; CDR2 reads SMNVEV (reference sequence). The CDR3, as DNA: TGTGCCAGCAGTTCGCGGGGGAGTCATGGCGAGCAGTACTTC. This gives the protein CASSSRGSHGEQYF.

V usage is TRBV1 and J usage is TRBJ1-4. TRBV1 has pseudogene status. The CDR3 covers 20 residues. CDR3 loop: CTSSQDPNIGSIPTNEKLFF. DNA of the CDR3: TGCACCAGCAGCCAAGATCCCAATATAGGTTCAATTCCAACTAATGAAAAACTGTTTTTT.

V and J are TRBV4-1 and TRBJ2-3, with D possibly matching TRBD1 (6 bases). From germline, CDR1 is MGHRA and CDR2 YSYEKL. This CDR3 has 16 residues. The V end was cut by 4 bases, the J end by 4 bases, with 18 bases between. Here the CDR3 DNA reads TGCGCCAGCAGCCTTAGAGCAGGGGAGTCCCCAGATACGCAGTATTTT. Translated, it gives CASSLRAGESPDTQYF.

The chain combines TRBV5-4 with TRBJ1-4, with D maybe TRBD1 (5 bases). The CDR3 is 14 residues long. The V end lost 3 bases, the J end lost 6 bases, and 12 bases lay between the germline ends. Germline CDR1 reads SGHNT; CDR2 reads YYREEE (reference sequence). CDR3 region: CASSSGGEDEKLFF. The DNA of the CDR3 is TGTGCCAGCAGCTCGGGGGGGGAGGATGAAAAACTGTTTTTT.

This clone was found once. The genes are TRBV6-6 and TRBJ2-1; D is unclear. From germline, CDR1 is MNHNY and CDR2 SVGAGI (reference sequence). This CDR3 comprises 16 residues. V was clipped by 5 bases and J by 4 bases, with 18 bases between them. The CDR3 DNA reads TGTGCCAGCAGTAGCCCCCGGCAGCCCCCTTACAATGAGCAGTTCTTC. Translating gives CASSSPRQPPYNEQFF.

Here the CDR3 DNA reads TGTGCCAGCAGTGAAGAAGAGACCCAGTACTTC. As protein: CASSEEETQYF. The rearrangement joins TRBV2 to TRBJ2-5; no definite D call. Per the germline V gene, CDR1 is SNHLY and CDR2 is FYNNEI. The CDR3 is 11 amino acids. Trimming shortened V by 1 base and J by 3 bases, and 0 bases separated the two germline ends.

V is TRBV30 and J is TRBJ1-5; no firm D call. This CDR3 has 14 residues. Looked up from germline, CDR1 is GTSNPN and CDR2 is SVGIG (reference sequence). Trimming cost V 3 bases and J 0 bases, with 9 bases left between them. Here the CDR3 DNA reads TGTGCCTGGAGCCCCCCCATTAGCAATCAGCCCCAGCATTTT. Protein sequence: CAWSPPISNQPQHF. Filled out from reference TRBV30 and TRBJ1-5, the complete variable domain reads SQTIHQWPATLVQPVGSPLSLECTVEGTSNPNLYWYRQAAGRGLQLLFYSVGIGQISSEVPQNLSASRPQDRQFILSSKKLLLSDSGFYLCAWSPPISNQPQHFGDGTRLSIL.

The V and J genes are TRBV9 and TRBJ2-7; 8 bases align to TRBD2. The germline gives CDR1 SGDLS, CDR2 YYNGEE. CDR3 length equals 15 residues. Germline trimming cut 4 bases from V and 5 bases from J; bases unmatched to any gene: 11. The CDR3 sequence is CASSTSGTRGDEQYF. DNA of the CDR3: TGTGCCAGCAGCACCTCCGGGACTAGGGGCGACGAGCAGTACTTC.

In its sample, this clone was seen once. The chain has TRBV28 and TRBJ2-3; D possibly corresponds to TRBD1 (6 bases). The CDR3 has 16 residues. Germline-derived CDR1 and CDR2 are MDHEN and SYDVKM. Trimming removed 2 bases at V and 0 bases at J, with 12 bases between. DNA of the CDR3: TGTGCCAGCAGTTTAGTAGGAGACAGGAGCACAGATACGCAGTATTTT. Residues: CASSLVGDRSTDTQYF.

The chain couples TRBV27 to TRBJ2-1; a possible D gene is TRBD2 (6 bases). The germline gives CDR1 MNHEY, CDR2 SMNVEV (reference sequence). The V and J ends lost 3 bases and 0 bases respectively, with 21 bases between them. The CDR3 consists of 19 residues. CDR3 DNA sequence: TGTGCCAGCAGTTTTTTCGGGCTGCGGGCCGGGAGCTCCTACAATGAGCAGTTCTTC. This gives the protein CASSFFGLRAGSSYNEQFF.

The gene calls are TRBV29-1 and TRBJ2-1, with 12 positions matching TRBD2. Germline CDR1 SQVTM, CDR2 ANQGSEA. This CDR3 contains 14 residues. J lost 4 bases, V lost 6 bases, and 4 bases had no gene match. The chain's CDR3 is CSVPGLAGYNEQFF. The CDR3 DNA reads as TGCAGCGTCCCGGGACTAGCGGGTTACAATGAGCAGTTCTTC.

The chain recombines TRBV6-5 with TRBJ2-2; D gene ambiguous. The CDR3 contains 13 residues. Germline-derived CDR1 and CDR2 are MNHEY and SVGAGI. V lost 6 bases, J lost 4 bases, and 9 bases lay in between. CDR3 amino acids: CASRETRTGELFF. The CDR3 DNA sequence: TGTGCCAGCAGGGAGACTCGCACCGGGGAGCTGTTTTTT.

The gene calls are TRBV28 and TRBJ2-3; D possibly uses TRBD1 or TRBD2 (5 bases each). The CDR3 extends over 15 amino acids. V was shortened by 7 bases and J by 6 bases, with 20 bases between the two germline ends. From germline, CDR1 is MDHEN and CDR2 SYDVKM. The CDR3 region is CASTDGAVRLDTQYF. CDR3 sequence (DNA): TGTGCCAGCACCGACGGGGCGGTTCGATTGGATACGCAGTATTTT.

The genes are TRBV7-2 and TRBJ1-1; the D gene is possibly TRBD1 (5 bases). The CDR3 totals 14 residues. The V gene lost 5 bases and the J gene lost 4 bases, with 14 bases spanning the gap. CDR1 SGHTA and CDR2 FQGNSA come from the germline V gene. CDR3 bases: TGTGCCAGCAGCCCGAGACCGGGGACCACTGAAGCTTTCTTT. This encodes CASSPRPGTTEAFF.

The J gene is TRBJ2-7, the V gene TRBV18; D may be TRBD2 (5 bases). The CDR3 is 17 amino acids. Germline values: CDR1 KGHSH, CDR2 LQKENI. Trimming took off 0 bases at V and 2 bases at J, with 17 bases between the two ends. The CDR3 sequence: CASSPPLSGVGAYEQYF. The DNA of the CDR3 is TGTGCCAGCTCACCACCGCTGTCCGGGGTTGGCGCCTACGAGCAGTACTTC.